This T cell receptor (beta chain) was identified during a study of T cell clonality in common variable immunodeficiency. Study observations and caveats: Shared TCRbeta clones were fewer between CVID subjects than controls. Patient heterogeneity in the CVID cohort limited correlations between repertoire features and clinical complications.

The method was immunoSEQ multiplex PCR; TCRdb's version includes in-frame clones alone and lacks a portion of them. The sample is made up of 45,000 to 55,000 clones, none counted only once. Both groups were predominantly of Caucasian heritage. This clone has ten or more counts. Its antigen is unidentified. With the read ending 3 residues before the CDR3 end, the germline J gene is used to fill in that end. This CDR3 is 15 amino acids long. Germline CDR1 reads LNHDA; CDR2 reads SQIVND (reference sequence). The V gene end was trimmed by 4 bases and the J gene end by 7 bases; junction bases not matched to a gene: 6.

This TCR derives from a person between 18 and 75 years old in good health. Specimen: peripheral blood mononuclear cells. This chain links TRBV19 with TRBJ2-1; TRBD2 aligns across 11 bases. The CDR3 sequence is CASSTTSGSWNEQFF. The sequenced part of the CDR3 DNA is TGTGCCAGTAGTACAACTAGCGGGAGTTGGAATGAG.